This T cell receptor (beta chain) was identified during a study of blood T cells in healthy people across ages. This CDR3 spans 15 amino acids. Germline V gene lookup returns CDR1 SGHRS and CDR2 YFSETQ. V was pared by 0 bases and J by 1 base, with 2 bases of the junction left unmatched. This clonotype occurred a few times. It was with a sample-barcoded 5' primer and a J-beta primer mix that a second PCR of roughly 7 to 12 cycles was run. Via MiXCR, TCRdb re-called the 5' RACE reads, giving one row per CDR3 protein. Counted here are 600,000 to 850,000 distinct CDR3 sequences, roughly 25% occurring once; the ten biggest clones make up under 9.5%. A further study also used this sample, focusing on T cells of mothers and their children.

This receptor was identified in a boy younger than 18 in good health. The material sequenced was blood. The chain recombines TRBV5-1 with TRBJ1-2, with 8 bases aligning to TRBD1. As DNA, the CDR3 is TGCGCCAGCAGCTTGGAGGACAGGGTTAACTATGGCTACACCTTC. It codes for CASSLEDRVNYGYTF.